A single sample gave rise to the 30 T cell receptor beta chains below, sequenced in a study of type 1 and type 2 diabetes patients. PCR was run on genomic DNA. Multiplex PCR with 30 forward and 13 reverse primers amplified the TCR beta CDR3. Each CDR3 protein gets one entry after TCRdb re-called the multiplex PCR reads with MiXCR. The sample yields about 250,000 distinct CDR3 sequences, 45% to 60% seen once. Source material: peripheral blood mononuclear cells (PBMCs). The receptors were sampled from a man aged 18 to 29 with type 2 diabetes.

The CDR3 protein is CASSFLGQGRETQYF. The CDR3 DNA is TGTGCCAGCAGCTTCCTGGGACAGGGGAGAGAGACCCAGTACTTC. V and J are TRBV7-9 and TRBJ2-5; 10 bases line up with TRBD1. Per germline, CDR1 SEHNR and CDR2 FQNEAQ (reference sequence). The ends lost 3 bases at V and 4 bases at J; junction bases unmatched: 5. CDR3 length equals 15 residues.

This clonotype was seen only a few times. V and J are TRBV20-1 and TRBJ2-1, with TRBD2 matching 11 bases. The germline gives CDR1 DFQATT, CDR2 SNEGSKA (reference sequence). After removal of 8 bases from V and 1 base from J, the junction contained 10 bases not matched to a gene. The CDR3 spans 16 residues. CDR3 DNA sequence: TGCAGTACAAAAAGGGGACTAGCGGCGTCCTACAATGAGCAGTTCTTC. This codes for CSTKRGLAASYNEQFF.

This clonotype was observed a handful of times. The chain carries TRBV7-8 and TRBJ2-5; 7 bases are shared with TRBD1. Germline CDR1 SGHVS, CDR2 FQNEAQ. Losses at the gene ends were 3 bases for V and 0 bases for J; bases not matched to a gene: 4. This CDR3 region has 15 residues. The CDR3, as DNA: TGTGCCAGCAGCTTCGGGACAGCCAACCAAGAGACCCAGTACTTC. Its translation: CASSFGTANQETQYF.

This clonotype has ten or more counts. This chain joins TRBV7-2 and TRBJ2-7; perhaps TRBD2 as D (5 bases). The V gene's germline CDR1 is SGHTA and CDR2 FQGNSA. The CDR3 is 13 residues long. V lost 5 bases to trimming and J lost 4 bases, with 12 bases between them. In DNA form, the CDR3 reads TGTGCCAGCAGCCCGAGGGAGTGGTACGAGCAGTACTTC. This codes for CASSPREWYEQYF.

About this clonotype itself: This may come from a read error, since a much larger clone is one base off. The V gene is TRBV2, the J gene TRBJ2-7; D is undetermined. The CDR3 is made up of 14 amino acids. CDR1 is SNHLY and CDR2 is FYNNEI in the germline V gene. The CDR3 loop is CASSEYVGSYDQYF. Written as DNA, the CDR3 is TGTGCCAGCAGTGAATACGTGGGATCCTACGACCAGTACTTC.

The gene calls are TRBV15 and TRBJ2-7; a possible D gene is TRBD2 (5 bases). The CDR3 loop spans 13 amino acids. CDR1 and CDR2 from the germline V gene are LNHNV and YYDKDF (reference sequence). V shed 5 bases and J shed 7 bases, with 15 bases lying between them. CDR3 sequence reads: CATSPEEADEQYF. Written as DNA, the CDR3 is TGTGCCACCAGCCCCGAGGAGGCGGATGAGCAGTACTTC.

V is TRBV6-6 and J is TRBJ2-2; TRBD2 aligns across 14 bases. This CDR3 is 16 amino acids long. From germline, CDR1 is MNHNY and CDR2 SVGAGI (reference sequence). V dropped 6 bases and J dropped 8; count of bases not matched to a gene: 8. CDR3 DNA sequence: TGTGCCAGCAGCCTGGGGACTAGCGGGAGAGGGGGGGAGCTGTTTTTT. It specifies CASSLGTSGRGGELFF.

As DNA, the CDR3 is TGCAGTGCGAGGACAGACATACTAACTTCAGGCTACACCTTC. Its translation: CSARTDILTSGYTF. The rearrangement joins TRBV20-1 to TRBJ1-2, with a weak D call TRBD1 (6 bases). The CDR3 is made up of 14 amino acids. Germline V gives CDR1 DFQATT, CDR2 SNEGSKA (reference sequence). The V end was cut by 6 bases, the J end by 8 bases, with 22 bases between.

This clonotype came up a few times. The rearrangement uses TRBV20-1 and TRBJ1-3; weak D call: TRBD1 (5 bases). Germline V gene sequence: CDR1 DFQATT, CDR2 SNEGSKA (reference sequence). CDR3 size: 14 residues. With 0 bases removed from V and 7 bases from J, the gap between germline ends came to 13 bases. Here the CDR3 DNA reads TGCAGTGCTAGAGATCTCTCCAGGGTGAACACCATATATTTT. Translating gives CSARDLSRVNTIYF.

This clonotype turned up a few times. The chain links TRBV28 to TRBJ2-2, with 7 bases matching TRBD2. The junction had 8 bases not matched to a gene; V was cut back by 3 bases and J by 4 bases. Germline loops: CDR1 MDHEN, CDR2 SYDVKM. CDR3 size: 16 residues. As DNA, the CDR3 is TGTGCCAGCAGTTTCCATTCATCGGGGGGCACCGGGGAGCTGTTTTTT. This encodes CASSFHSSGGTGELFF.

The rearrangement uses TRBV20-1 and TRBJ2-7; D is perhaps TRBD1 or TRBD2 (6 bases each). The CDR3 is 13 residues long. Germline V CDR1 and CDR2: DFQATT, SNEGSKA (reference sequence). Trimming took 3 bases from V and 7 from J, leaving 16 bases between them. The CDR3 loop reads CSASFGGPREQYF. CDR3 nucleotide sequence: TGCAGTGCTAGTTTTGGGGGGCCGAGGGAGCAGTACTTC.

This clonotype was seen only a few times. CDR3 residues: CAISRGGSGRTDTQYF. The CDR3 DNA is TGTGCCATCAGCAGGGGGGGTAGCGGGAGAACAGATACGCAGTATTTT. V and J are TRBV10-3 and TRBJ2-3; TRBD2 matches 9 bases. The CDR3 extends over 16 amino acids. Losses at the gene ends were 6 bases for V and 3 bases for J; bases not matched to a gene: 10. In germline, CDR1 is ENHRY, CDR2 SYGVKD.

V is TRBV5-1 and J is TRBJ2-1; 11 bases align to TRBD2. With 4 bases clipped from V and 0 bases from J, the junction kept 9 bases outside the gene matches. The V gene's germline CDR1 is SGHRS and CDR2 YFSETQ. The CDR3 extends over 18 amino acids. Here the CDR3 reads CASSGGLAGGISYNEQFF. The CDR3 coding sequence is TGCGCCAGCAGCGGGGGGCTAGCGGGAGGTATCTCCTACAATGAGCAGTTCTTC. Together with reference TRBV5-1 and TRBJ2-1, the CDR3 gives the full variable domain: KAGVTQTPRYLIKTRGQQVTLSCSPISGHRSVSWYQQTPGQGLQFLFEYFSETQRNKGNFPGRFSGRQFSNSRSEMNVSTLELGDSALYLCASSGGLAGGISYNEQFFGPGTRLTVL.

The chain carries TRBV5-1 and TRBJ2-2, with D perhaps matching TRBD1 (6 bases). The CDR3 extends over 15 amino acids. The germline CDR1 and CDR2 sequences are SGHRS and YFSETQ. V was clipped by 1 base and J by 4 bases, with 11 bases between them. CDR3: CASSLIGGFTGELFF. The CDR3 DNA follows: TGCGCCAGCAGCTTGATAGGGGGTTTCACCGGGGAGCTGTTTTTT.

This clonotype came up a few times. The chain uses TRBV29-1 and TRBJ2-5; 9 nucleotides match TRBD2. The germline CDR1 and CDR2 sequences are SQVTM and ANQGSEA. Trimming at V came to 2 bases and at J to 4 bases, leaving 5 bases not matched to a gene. The CDR3 runs 14 residues. The CDR3 coding sequence is TGCAGCGTTGAATTTGCTAGCGGGACAGAGACCCAGTACTTC. It encodes CSVEFASGTETQYF.

This chain connects TRBV2 to TRBJ2-1, with D perhaps TRBD2 (7 bases). V dropped 1 base and J dropped 7 bases, with 8 bases sitting between them. Germline lookup yields CDR1 SNHLY and CDR2 FYNNEI. CDR3 length: 13 amino acids. The CDR3 DNA reads as TGTGCCAGCAGTGAAGAGGGGGGGAATGAGCAGTTCTTC. Translating it yields CASSEEGGNEQFF.

The chain has TRBV29-1 and TRBJ2-2; 7 nucleotides align to TRBD2. CDR1 is SQVTM and CDR2 is ANQGSEA in the germline V gene. This CDR3 is 14 amino acids long. After removal of 2 bases from V and 6 bases from J, the junction contained 6 bases not matched to a gene. The CDR3 spells CSVENSAGAGELFF. CDR3 bases: TGCAGCGTTGAAAATTCGGCGGGAGCCGGGGAGCTGTTTTTT.

The J gene is TRBJ1-5, the V gene TRBV12-5; D not resolved. The germline gives CDR1 LGHNT, CDR2 FRNRAP. The CDR3 extends over 17 amino acids. CDR3 sequence: CASSAAEDSYSNQPQHF. CDR3 nucleotide sequence: TGTGCCAGCTCCGCGGCTGAGGACTCCTATAGCAATCAGCCCCAGCATTTT.

The table lists this clonotype with a few counts. This chain uses TRBV12-3 or TRBV12-4 with TRBJ2-5; D possibly matches TRBD1 or TRBD2 (6 bases each). Trimming pared 2 bases from V and 3 bases from J, leaving 13 bases between. CDR3 size: 15 residues. The CDR3 nucleotides read TGTGCCAGCAGTTTAAGGGGGGCTTGGGAAGAGACCCAGTACTTC. Translation: CASSLRGAWEETQYF.

This chain connects TRBV7-8 to TRBJ2-7; no clear D. Trimming removed 1 base from V and 3 bases from J, with 13 bases in between. CDR3 length equals 15 residues. Germline V gene data show CDR1 as SGHVS and CDR2 as FQNEAQ. For the CDR3, the DNA is TGTGCCAGCAGCTTAGTTGGCGGTCCGGACTACGAGCAGTACTTC. This encodes CASSLVGGPDYEQYF. The variable domain in full, with the rest retrieved from reference TRBV7-8 and TRBJ2-7, is GAGVSQSPRYKVAKRGQDVALRCDPISGHVSLFWYQQALGQGPEFLTYFQNEAQLDKSGLPSDRFFAERPEGSVSTLKIQRTQQEDSAVYLCASSLVGGPDYEQYFGPGTRLTVT.

This sequence joins TRBV19 and TRBJ2-1; D possibly uses TRBD1 or TRBD2 (7 bases each). CDR1 LNHDA and CDR2 SQIVND come from the germline V gene (reference sequence). There are 15 residues in the CDR3. V shed 10 bases and J shed 7 bases, with 23 bases lying between them. The CDR3 DNA reads TGTGCCAACCGGCTAGCGGAGGGGACAGAAAATGAGCAGTTCTTC. Its translation: CANRLAEGTENEQFF. Complete variable domain (other parts from reference TRBV19 and TRBJ2-1): DGGITQSPKYLFRKEGQNVTLSCEQNLNHDAMYWYRQDPGQGLRLIYYSQIVNDFQKGDIAEGYSVSREKKESFPLTVTSAQKNPTAFYLCANRLAEGTENEQFFGPGTRLTVL.

This chain uses TRBV19 with TRBJ1-2, with 7 nucleotides matching TRBD1. V shed 10 bases, J shed 4 bases, and the junction held 9 bases outside the gene matches. CDR3 length: 13 amino acids. Germline assignment: CDR1 LNHDA and CDR2 SQIVND (reference sequence). The CDR3 is CATSDRAFYGYTF. CDR3 coding DNA: TGTGCCACTTCCGACAGGGCTTTCTATGGCTACACCTTC.

V is TRBV30 and J is TRBJ1-5; D gene ambiguous. The CDR3 runs to 11 residues. V was shortened by 1 base and J by 10 bases, with 8 bases between the two germline ends. Per the germline V gene, CDR1 is GTSNPN and CDR2 is SVGIG (reference sequence). The CDR3 sequence: CAWSAEGPQHF. Written as DNA, the CDR3 is TGTGCCTGGAGTGCTGAGGGACCCCAGCATTTT.

Worth noting for this clonotype: One end of the junction is discordant with germline, which a read error may explain. The chain has TRBV5-1 and TRBJ1-1; D is possibly TRBD1 (6 bases). CDR1 and CDR2 from the germline V gene are SGHRS and YFSETQ. This CDR3 comprises 13 residues. CDR3 bases: TGTGCCAGCTCAACAGGGAGTTTCACTGAAACTTTCTTT. This translates into CASSTGSFTETFF. Filled out from reference TRBV5-1 and TRBJ1-1, the complete variable domain reads KAGVTQTPRYLIKTRGQQVTLSCSPISGHRSVSWYQQTPGQGLQFLFEYFSETQRNKGNFPGRFSGRQFSNSRSEMNVSTLELGDSALYLCASSTGSFTETFFGQGTRLTVV.

The chain combines TRBV20-1 with TRBJ1-1; 7 positions agree with TRBD1. CDR1 and CDR2 from the germline V gene are DFQATT and SNEGSKA (reference sequence). The CDR3 spans 12 residues. The trim removed 4 bases at V and 3 bases at J, leaving 2 bases unmatched. The CDR3 DNA follows: TGCAGTGCTATGGGACAGTACACTGAAGCTTTCTTT. It specifies CSAMGQYTEAFF.

The chain combines TRBV7-2 with TRBJ2-7; 10 bases map to TRBD2. The CDR3 runs to 15 residues. Germline V gives CDR1 SGHTA, CDR2 FQGNSA. V shed 1 base, J shed 7 bases, and the junction held 7 bases outside the gene matches. The DNA of the CDR3 is TGTGCCAGCAGCTTAGAAGCGGGGGGGCCTCAGGAGCAGTACTTC. Encoded protein: CASSLEAGGPQEQYF.

This clonotype showed up just a few times. The CDR3 here is CASSSSRGETQYF. The CDR3 nucleotides are TGTGCCAGTAGTTCCAGCAGGGGGGAGACCCAGTACTTC. The chain joins TRBV19 to TRBJ2-7; TRBD1 agrees at 7 bases. TRBJ2-5 explains the end of the DNA better; the J call may be wrong. CDR3 length equals 13 residues. Per germline, CDR1 LNHDA and CDR2 SQIVND (reference sequence).

The chain couples TRBV5-1 to TRBJ1-4; D is unclear. CDR3 length: 16 amino acids. Deletions cut 5 bases from V and 8 bases from J, with 22 bases between. CDR1 SGHRS and CDR2 YFSETQ come from the germline V gene. In nucleotides, the CDR3 is TGCGCCAGCAGGACGAGCTCGGGCCTCGAGAGGGAAAAACTGTTTTTT. Its protein is CASRTSSGLEREKLFF.

The table lists this clonotype with a few counts. The chain uses TRBV7-8 and TRBJ2-1; D is perhaps TRBD2 (5 bases). The CDR3 runs to 14 residues. Trimming took 1 base from V and 6 from J, leaving 10 bases between them. The germline gives CDR1 SGHVS, CDR2 FQNEAQ. CDR3 amino acids: CASSLVSGFNEQFF. DNA of the CDR3: TGTGCCAGCAGCTTAGTTTCGGGGTTCAATGAGCAGTTCTTC.

This chain joins TRBV7-9 and TRBJ2-7; D gene ambiguous. Germline V gene lookup returns CDR1 SEHNR and CDR2 FQNEAQ (reference sequence). CDR3 length equals 13 residues. Trimming shortened V by 4 bases and J by 6 bases, and 13 bases separated the two germline ends. CDR3 DNA: TGTGCCAGCAGCTCAACCTTAGGGTGCGAGCAGTACTTC. It specifies CASSSTLGCEQYF.